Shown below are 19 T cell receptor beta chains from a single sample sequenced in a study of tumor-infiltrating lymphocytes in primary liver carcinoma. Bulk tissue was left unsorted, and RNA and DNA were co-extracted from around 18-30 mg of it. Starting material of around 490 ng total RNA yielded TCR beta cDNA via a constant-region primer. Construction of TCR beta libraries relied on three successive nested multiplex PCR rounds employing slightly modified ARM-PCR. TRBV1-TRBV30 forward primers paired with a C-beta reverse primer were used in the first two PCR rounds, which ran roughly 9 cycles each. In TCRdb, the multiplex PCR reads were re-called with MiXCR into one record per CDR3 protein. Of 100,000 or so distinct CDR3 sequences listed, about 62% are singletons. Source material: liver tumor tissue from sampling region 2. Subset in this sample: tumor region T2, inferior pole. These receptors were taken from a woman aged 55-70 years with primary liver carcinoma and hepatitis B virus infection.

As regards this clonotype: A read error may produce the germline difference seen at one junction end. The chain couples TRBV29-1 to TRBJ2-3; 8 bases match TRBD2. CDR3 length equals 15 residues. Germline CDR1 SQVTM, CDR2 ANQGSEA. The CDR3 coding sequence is TGCAGCGTCGCCTATGGGAGCGGGAGTACTTATACTCAGTATTTT. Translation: CSVAYGSGSTYTQYF.

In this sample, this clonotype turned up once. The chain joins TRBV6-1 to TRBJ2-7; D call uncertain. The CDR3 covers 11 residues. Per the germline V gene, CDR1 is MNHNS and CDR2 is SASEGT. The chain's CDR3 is CTTQETYEQYF. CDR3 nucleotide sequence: TGTACCACCCAGGAGACTTACGAGCAGTACTTC.

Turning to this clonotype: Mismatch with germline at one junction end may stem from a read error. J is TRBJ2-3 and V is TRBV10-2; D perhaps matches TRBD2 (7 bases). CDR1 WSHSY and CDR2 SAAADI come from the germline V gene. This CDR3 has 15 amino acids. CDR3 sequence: CASSGGGAGADTHYF. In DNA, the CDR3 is TGCGCCAGTAGTGGGGGAGGTGCGGGGGCAGATACGCACTATTTT.

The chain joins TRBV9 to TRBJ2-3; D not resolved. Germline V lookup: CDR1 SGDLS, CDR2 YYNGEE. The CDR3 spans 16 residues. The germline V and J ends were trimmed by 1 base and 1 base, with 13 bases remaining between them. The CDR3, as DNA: TGTGCCAGCAGCGTATCCCTAGGACGGGGCACAGATACGCAGTATTTT. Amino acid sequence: CASSVSLGRGTDTQYF.

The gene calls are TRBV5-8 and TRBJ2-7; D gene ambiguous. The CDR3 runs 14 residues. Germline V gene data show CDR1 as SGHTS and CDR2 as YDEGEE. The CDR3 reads CVSSSRIQTYEQYF. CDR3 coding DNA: TGTGTGAGCAGCTCCCGGATTCAAACCTACGAGCAGTACTTC.

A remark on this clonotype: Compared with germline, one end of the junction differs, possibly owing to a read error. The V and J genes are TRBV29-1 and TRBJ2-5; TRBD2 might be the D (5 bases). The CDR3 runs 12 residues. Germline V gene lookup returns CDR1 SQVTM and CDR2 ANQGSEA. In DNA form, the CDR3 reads TGTAGCGTGAGAGCCCATTGGGAGACCCGGTACTTC. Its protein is CSVRAHWETRYF.

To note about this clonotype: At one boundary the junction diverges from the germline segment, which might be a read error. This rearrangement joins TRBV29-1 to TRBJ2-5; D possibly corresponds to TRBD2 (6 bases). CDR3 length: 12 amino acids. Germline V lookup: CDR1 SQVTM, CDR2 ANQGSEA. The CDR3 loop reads CRVDRGGETQYF. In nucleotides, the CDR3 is TGCAGGGTTGACCGGGGCGGGGAAACCCAGTACTTC.

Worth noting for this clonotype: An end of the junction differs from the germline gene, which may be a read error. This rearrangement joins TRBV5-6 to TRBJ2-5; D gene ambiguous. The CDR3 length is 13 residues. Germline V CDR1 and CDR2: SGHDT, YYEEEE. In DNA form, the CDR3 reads TGTGCCAGCAGCTTCTGGGTCCAAGAGACCCATTACTTC. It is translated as CASSFWVQETHYF.

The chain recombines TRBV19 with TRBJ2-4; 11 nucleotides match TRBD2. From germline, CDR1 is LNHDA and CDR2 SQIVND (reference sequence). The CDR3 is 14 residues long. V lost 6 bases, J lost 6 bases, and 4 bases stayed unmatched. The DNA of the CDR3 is TGTGCCAGTAGCCCAACTAGCGGGGGAAACATTCAGTACTTC. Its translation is CASSPTSGGNIQYF.

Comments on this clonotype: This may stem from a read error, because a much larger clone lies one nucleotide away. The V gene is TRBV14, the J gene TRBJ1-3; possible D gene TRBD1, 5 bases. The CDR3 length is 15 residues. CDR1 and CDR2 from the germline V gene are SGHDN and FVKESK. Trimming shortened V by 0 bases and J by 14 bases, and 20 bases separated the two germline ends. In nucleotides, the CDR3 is TGTGCCAGCAGCCAAGATCAAGGGGATTATAAAACCCTATATTTT. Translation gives CASSQDQGDYKTLYF. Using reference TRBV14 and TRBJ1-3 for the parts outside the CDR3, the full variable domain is EAGVTQFPSHSVIEKGQTVTLRCDPISGHDNLYWYRRVMGKEIKFLLHFVKESKQDESGMPNNRFLAERTGGTYSTLKVQPAELEDSGVYFCASSQDQGDYKTLYFGEGSWLTVV.

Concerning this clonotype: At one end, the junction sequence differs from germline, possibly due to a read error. The CDR3 DNA reads TGTGCCAGCAGCCTAATAGCGTCAGGCACTGGCAATGAGCAGTGCTTC. It encodes CASSLIASGTGNEQCF. The chain joins TRBV28 to TRBJ2-1; D perhaps matches TRBD2 (5 bases). CDR1 is MDHEN, CDR2 SYDVKM, per germline. The CDR3 is 16 residues long.

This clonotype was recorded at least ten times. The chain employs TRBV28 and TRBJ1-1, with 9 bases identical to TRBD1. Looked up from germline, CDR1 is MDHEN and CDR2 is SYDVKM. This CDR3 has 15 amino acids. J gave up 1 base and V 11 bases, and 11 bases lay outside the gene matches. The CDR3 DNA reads TGTGCCGGGAGTAGATGGGACAGGGAGAACACTGAAGCTTTCTTT. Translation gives CAGSRWDRENTEAFF.

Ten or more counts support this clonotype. The CDR3 DNA reads TGCGCCATCCGAGGGGGGGCGAACACCGGGGAGCTGTTTTTT. Translated: CAIRGGANTGELFF. The chain recombines TRBV5-1 with TRBJ2-2; tentatively, D is TRBD2 (7 bases). V dropped 9 bases and J dropped 0 bases, with 12 bases sitting between them. Germline CDR1 is SGHRS and CDR2 is YFSETQ. The CDR3 has 14 amino acids.

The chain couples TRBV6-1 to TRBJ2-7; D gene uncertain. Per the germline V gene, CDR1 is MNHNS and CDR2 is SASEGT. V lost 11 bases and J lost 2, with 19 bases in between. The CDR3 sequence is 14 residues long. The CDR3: CADIIQDGPYEQYF. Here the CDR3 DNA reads TGTGCCGACATTATCCAGGACGGTCCCTACGAGCAGTACTTC.

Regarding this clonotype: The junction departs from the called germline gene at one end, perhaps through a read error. CDR3 nucleotide sequence: TGTGCTAGCAGCTTGGTTCTAGCGGGAGCGGGGGAGGCCCAGTACTTC. This codes for CASSLVLAGAGEAQYF. The genes are TRBV5-4 and TRBJ2-5; 10 bases are shared with TRBD2. The CDR3 covers 16 residues. Germline V gene lookup returns CDR1 SGHNT and CDR2 YYREEE (reference sequence).

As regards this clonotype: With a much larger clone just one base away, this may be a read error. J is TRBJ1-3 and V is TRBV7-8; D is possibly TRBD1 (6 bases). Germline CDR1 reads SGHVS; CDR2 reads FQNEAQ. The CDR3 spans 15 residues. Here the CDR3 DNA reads TGTGCCAGCAGCTTAGCAGGGGGACTAGGAAACTCCATATATTTT. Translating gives CASSLAGGLGNSIYF.

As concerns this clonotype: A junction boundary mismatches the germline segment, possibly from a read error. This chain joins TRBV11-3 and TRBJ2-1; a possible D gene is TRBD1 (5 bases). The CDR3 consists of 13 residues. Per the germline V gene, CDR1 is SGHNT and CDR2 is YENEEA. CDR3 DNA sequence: TGTGCCAGCAGCTTAGGAGACAGCAGTGGGCAGCTCTTC. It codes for CASSLGDSSGQLF.

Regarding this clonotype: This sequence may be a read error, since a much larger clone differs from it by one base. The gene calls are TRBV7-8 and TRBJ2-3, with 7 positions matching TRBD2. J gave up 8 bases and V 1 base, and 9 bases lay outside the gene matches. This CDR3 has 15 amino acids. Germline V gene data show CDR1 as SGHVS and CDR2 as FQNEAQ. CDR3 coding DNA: TGTGCCAGCAGCTTAGTGGGCGGGAGATCGGGTACGCAGTATTTT. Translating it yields CASSLVGGRSGTQYF.

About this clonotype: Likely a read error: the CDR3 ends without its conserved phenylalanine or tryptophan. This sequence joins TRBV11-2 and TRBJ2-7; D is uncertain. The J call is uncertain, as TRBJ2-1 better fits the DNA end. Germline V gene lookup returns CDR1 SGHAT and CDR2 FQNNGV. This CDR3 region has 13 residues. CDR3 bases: TGTGCCAGCAGCTTCGGTCGAGGCTACGAGCAGTTCCTC. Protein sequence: CASSFGRGYEQFL.